These 19 T cell receptor beta chains were sequenced from one sample in a study of cytomegalovirus exposure and HLA in healthy donors. Using immunoSEQ multiplex PCR, the repertoire was profiled, and TCRdb retains in-frame clones only, with some absent. This repertoire shows more than 90,000 clones, 75% to 90% found once; its top ten account for about 4.1%. The sample taken for sequencing was PBMCs. Receptor source: a man in his late teens or twenties in good health and CMV-seropositive.

V gene TRBV6-5 combines with J gene TRBJ2-7; 10 nucleotides agree with TRBD1. The CDR3 runs to 15 residues. After removal of 5 bases from V and 9 bases from J, the junction contained 13 bases not matched to a gene. The germline gives CDR1 MNHEY, CDR2 SVGAGI. CDR3 region: CASSVAGTGANRQYF. Written as DNA, the CDR3 is TGTGCCAGCAGTGTCGCCGGGACAGGGGCAAATCGGCAGTACTTC.

The chain links TRBV2 to TRBJ1-2; a weak D match, TRBD1 (5 bases). The germline V gene encodes CDR1 SNHLY and CDR2 FYNNEI. The CDR3 contains 16 residues. V dropped 2 bases and J dropped 3 bases, with 16 bases sitting between them. The CDR3 protein is CASSETTYQGYYGYTF. DNA of the CDR3: TGTGCCAGCAGTGAAACCACCTATCAGGGTTACTATGGCTACACCTTC.

This clone was found once. The rearrangement links TRBV7-8 to TRBJ1-2; tentative D call: TRBD1 (6 bases). Germline loops: CDR1 SGHVS, CDR2 FQNEAQ. Deletions cut 5 bases from V and 5 bases from J, with 15 bases between. This CDR3 has 14 amino acids. CDR3 in DNA: TGTGCCAGCAGCGGGCGGACAGACCTGTATGGCTACACCTTC. Translated: CASSGRTDLYGYTF.

This clone was recorded once. The gene calls are TRBV27 and TRBJ2-3, with a weak D call TRBD1 (6 bases). Germline V gene data show CDR1 as MNHEY and CDR2 as SMNVEV (reference sequence). The CDR3 length is 12 residues. Trimming cost V 8 bases and J 8 bases, with 14 bases left between them. The CDR3 loop reads CASWGQAVTQYF. The CDR3 DNA is TGTGCCAGCTGGGGGCAGGCTGTTACGCAGTATTTT.

The chain employs TRBV2 and TRBJ2-3; 8 bases are a match to TRBD1. Germline CDR1 is SNHLY and CDR2 is FYNNEI. V gave up 9 bases and J gave up 2 bases; unmatched junction bases: 7. This CDR3 comprises 14 residues. CDR3 loop: CARGGTGHTDTQYF. The CDR3 nucleotides read TGTGCCAGAGGGGGGACAGGACACACAGATACGCAGTATTTT.

J is TRBJ1-5 and V is TRBV4-1; D not certain. The V and J ends lost 1 base and 3 bases respectively, with 7 bases between them. Germline V gives CDR1 MGHRA, CDR2 YSYEKL. The CDR3 sequence is 14 residues long. The CDR3 protein is CASSQVSLNQPQHF. For the CDR3, the DNA is TGCGCCAGCAGCCAAGTTTCTCTCAATCAGCCCCAGCATTTT.

The rearrangement links TRBV27 to TRBJ2-1; tentatively, D is TRBD1 (6 bases). V lost 5 bases, J lost 10 bases, and 9 bases lay in between. This CDR3 is built from 11 residues. Germline V CDR1 and CDR2: MNHEY, SMNVEV (reference sequence). The CDR3 is CASSRTGEQFF. DNA of the CDR3: TGTGCCAGCAGTCGTACAGGGGAGCAGTTCTTC.

CDR3 residues: CASTRGQPNYGYTF. DNA of the CDR3: TGTGCCAGCACTAGGGGACAGCCTAACTATGGCTACACCTTC. V is TRBV28 and J is TRBJ1-2; 7 positions agree with TRBD1. Unmatched junction bases numbered 5, after V lost 7 bases and J lost 0 bases. The CDR3 is 14 residues long. Germline CDR1 MDHEN, CDR2 SYDVKM.

The chain employs TRBV7-9 and TRBJ1-5, with a possible D match to TRBD1 (5 bases). The V gene's germline CDR1 is SEHNR and CDR2 FQNEAQ (reference sequence). The V end was cut by 1 base, the J end by 4 bases, with 8 bases between. The CDR3 consists of 14 residues. CDR3 sequence (DNA): TGTGCCAGCAGCTTAGGGGGGGTAAATCAGCCCCAGCATTTT. Translating it yields CASSLGGVNQPQHF.

The chain uses TRBV5-1 and TRBJ1-2; 11 nucleotides line up with TRBD1. The CDR3 has 17 residues. Unmatched junction bases numbered 11, after V lost 7 bases and J lost 0 bases. In germline, CDR1 is SGHRS, CDR2 YFSETQ. CDR3 region: CASRRTGGKEANYGYTF. The CDR3 DNA reads TGCGCCAGCCGGAGGACAGGGGGCAAGGAGGCTAACTATGGCTACACCTTC.

The chain has TRBV7-8 and TRBJ1-1; no definite D call. Germline CDR1 reads SGHVS; CDR2 reads FQNEAQ. The CDR3 contains 14 residues. V lost 0 bases and J lost 2, with 7 bases in between. The chain's CDR3 is CASSLARANTEAFF. For the CDR3, the DNA is TGTGCCAGCAGCTTAGCGAGGGCTAACACTGAAGCTTTCTTT.

A single count supports this clone. V usage is TRBV25-1 and J usage is TRBJ1-1, with 7 bases fitting TRBD1. The junction had 12 bases not matched to a gene; V was cut back by 1 base and J by 7 bases. There are 16 residues in the CDR3. Looked up from germline, CDR1 is MGHDK and CDR2 is SYGVNS. The CDR3 nucleotides are TGTGCCAGCAGTGAATTCGCGGGAAGGGGGCCTGGTGAAGCTTTCTTT. It codes for CASSEFAGRGPGEAFF. Full variable domain (outside the CDR3, taken from reference TRBV25-1 and TRBJ1-1): EADIYQTPRYLVIGTGKKITLECSQTMGHDKMYWYQQDPGMELHLIHYSYGVNSTEKGDLSSESTVSRIRTEHFPLTLESARPSHTSQYLCASSEFAGRGPGEAFFGQGTRLTVV.

The V and J genes are TRBV19 and TRBJ2-2; 10 bases map to TRBD2. Germline V gene sequence: CDR1 LNHDA, CDR2 SQIVND (reference sequence). V lost 5 bases, J lost 3 bases, and 6 bases stayed unmatched. This CDR3 region has 16 residues. In DNA, the CDR3 is TGTGCCAGTAGTGTACTAGCGGGGATCGACACCGGGGAGCTGTTTTTT. Translating it yields CASSVLAGIDTGELFF.

This clone was seen a single time. Here the CDR3 DNA reads TGTGCCAGCAGCTTACTCATCCCGGGAGCCACCATATATTTT. This codes for CASSLLIPGATIYF. J is TRBJ1-3 and V is TRBV7-2, with D unresolved. Germline loops: CDR1 SGHTA, CDR2 FQGNSA. The CDR3 runs to 14 residues. Deletions cut 2 bases from V and 9 bases from J, with 14 bases between.

This chain connects TRBV7-2 to TRBJ2-3; D is perhaps TRBD1 (6 bases). Trimming removed 3 bases from V and 5 bases from J, with 24 bases in between. Germline V CDR1 and CDR2: SGHTA, FQGNSA. The length of the CDR3 is 18 residues. The CDR3 sequence is CASSFGWHRVRGGDTQYF. CDR3 bases: TGTGCCAGCAGCTTTGGGTGGCACAGGGTACGAGGGGGAGATACGCAGTATTTT. The entire variable domain, with the rest obtained from reference TRBV7-2 and TRBJ2-3, is as follows: GAGVSQSPSNKVTEKGKDVELRCDPISGHTALYWYRQSLGQGLEFLIYFQGNSAPDKSGLPSDRFSAERTGGSVSTLTIQRTQQEDSAVYLCASSFGWHRVRGGDTQYFGPGTRLTVL.

The chain uses TRBV11-3 and TRBJ1-5; D gene uncertain. CDR1 and CDR2 from the germline V gene are SGHNT and YENEEA. V lost 1 base to trimming and J lost 3 bases, with 13 bases between them. The length of the CDR3 is 16 residues. The CDR3 region has the DNA TGTGCCAGCAGCTTAGCCGGTCAGCGGGCCAATCAGCCCCAGCATTTT. Translating it yields CASSLAGQRANQPQHF.

The rearrangement links TRBV5-4 to TRBJ2-2, with D possibly being TRBD2 (6 bases). The CDR3 is 15 amino acids. Per germline, CDR1 SGHNT and CDR2 YYREEE (reference sequence). The V gene lost 3 bases and the J gene lost 4 bases, with 13 bases spanning the gap. CDR3 DNA sequence: TGTGCCAGCAGCTCGGGGGTTGGGAGCACCGGGGAGCTGTTTTTT. Translated, it gives CASSSGVGSTGELFF.

This chain connects TRBV10-2 to TRBJ1-2; D is possibly TRBD1 (6 bases). Trimming pared 6 bases from V and 6 bases from J, leaving 26 bases between. There are 17 residues in the CDR3. Per germline, CDR1 WSHSY and CDR2 SAAADI. DNA for the CDR3: TGCGCCAGCAGCCCCACGGGGGCCCGGGGGCGGGGGAATGGCTACACCTTC. This sequence encodes CASSPTGARGRGNGYTF.

This clone has more than one count but fewer than ten. This sequence joins TRBV2 and TRBJ1-2, with D tentatively TRBD1 (6 bases). CDR1 SNHLY and CDR2 FYNNEI come from the germline V gene. Trimming left V 7 bases short and J 0 bases short, with 15 bases between. The CDR3 has 15 residues. The CDR3 spells CASTRGTGTNYGYTF. The CDR3 bases are TGTGCCAGCACGAGGGGGACGGGAACTAACTATGGCTACACCTTC. The full variable domain, rest sourced from reference TRBV2 and TRBJ1-2, is EPEVTQTPSHQVTQMGQEVILRCVPISNHLYFYWYRQILGQKVEFLVSFYNNEISEKSEIFDDQFSVERPDGSNFTLKIRSTKLEDSAMYFCASTRGTGTNYGYTFGSGTRLTVV.